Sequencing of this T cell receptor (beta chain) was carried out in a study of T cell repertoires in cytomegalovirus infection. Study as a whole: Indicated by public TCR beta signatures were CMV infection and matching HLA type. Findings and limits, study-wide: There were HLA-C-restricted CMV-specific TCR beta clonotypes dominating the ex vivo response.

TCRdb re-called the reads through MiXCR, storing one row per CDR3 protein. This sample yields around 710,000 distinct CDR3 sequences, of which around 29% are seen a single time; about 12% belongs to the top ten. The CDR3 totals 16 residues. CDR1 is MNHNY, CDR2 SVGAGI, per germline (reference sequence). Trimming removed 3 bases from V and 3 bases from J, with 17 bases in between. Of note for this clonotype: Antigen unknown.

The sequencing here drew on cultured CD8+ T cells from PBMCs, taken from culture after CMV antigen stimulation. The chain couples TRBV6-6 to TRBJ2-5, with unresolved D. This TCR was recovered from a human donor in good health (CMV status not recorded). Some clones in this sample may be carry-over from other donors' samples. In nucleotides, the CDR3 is TGTGCCAGCAGTTATAATCAATTTAGTTGGGAAGAGACCCAGTACTTC. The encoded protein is CASSYNQFSWEETQYF.